This T cell receptor beta chain was captured in a study of vaccination and CD4 T cells after COVID-19. By proportion, this clonotype is large (0.1 to 1%). The antigen remains unidentified. Trimming cost V 7 bases and J 3 bases, with 10 bases left between them. CDR3 length: 12 amino acids. Germline CDR1 DFQATT, CDR2 SNEGSKA (reference sequence). Once obtained from cultured CD4+ T cells, the DNA was sequenced using the Oncomine TCR Beta short-read assay. Via MiXCR, TCRdb re-called the PCR reads, giving one row per CDR3 protein. The table includes about 24,000 distinct CDR3 sequences, approximately 28% detected once. Time point defined: late sampling 161 to 241 days after vaccination in a few convalescent patients. This sample's treatment: approximately nine-day PBMC culture with coronavirus spike peptide pools or control peptides (ViraFEST assay).

The source material was CD4+ T cells from blood, cultured in vitro, sampled about 7 months after SARS-CoV-2 vaccination. The clonotype was recovered from a human donor who had recovered from COVID-19. This sequence joins TRBV20-1 and TRBJ1-5; D uncertain. The CDR3 DNA sequence: TGCAGTGTTGGTCACTTCAATCAGCCCCAGCATTTT. It specifies CSVGHFNQPQHF.